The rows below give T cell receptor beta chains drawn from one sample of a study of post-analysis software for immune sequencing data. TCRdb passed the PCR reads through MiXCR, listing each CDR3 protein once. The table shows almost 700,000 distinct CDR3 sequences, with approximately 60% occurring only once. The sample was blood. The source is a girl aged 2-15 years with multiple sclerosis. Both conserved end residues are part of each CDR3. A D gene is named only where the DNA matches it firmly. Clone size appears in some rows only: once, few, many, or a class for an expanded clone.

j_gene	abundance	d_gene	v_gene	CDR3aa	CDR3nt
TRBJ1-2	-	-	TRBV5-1	CASSLQPNYGYTF	TGCGCCAGCAGCTTGCAGCCCAACTATGGCTACACCTTC
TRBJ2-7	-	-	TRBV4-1	CASSQVQASSYEQYF	TGCGCCAGCAGCCAAGTCCAGGCGAGCTCCTACGAGCAGTACTTC
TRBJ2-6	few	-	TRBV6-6	CASSGASGANVLTF	TGTGCCAGCAGCGGGGCGTCTGGGGCCAACGTCCTGACTTTC
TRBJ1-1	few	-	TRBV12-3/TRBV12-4	CASSLTGGVEAFF	TGTGCCAGCAGCCTGACAGGCGGCGTTGAAGCTTTCTTT
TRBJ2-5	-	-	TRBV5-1	CASSWGAGYQETQYF	TGCGCCAGCAGCTGGGGAGCGGGCTACCAAGAGACCCAGTACTTC
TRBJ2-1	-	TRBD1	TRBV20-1	CSARDLQGDIDEQFF	TGCAGTGCTAGAGATCTTCAGGGGGATATAGATGAGCAGTTCTTC
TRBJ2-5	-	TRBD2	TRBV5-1	CASSLEVLTSGVQETQYF	TGCGCCAGCAGCCTGGAGGTACTGACTAGCGGGGTTCAAGAGACCCAGTACTTC
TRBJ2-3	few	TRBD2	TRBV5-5	CASSLDPGLGGENTQYF	TGTGCCAGCAGCTTGGACCCGGGACTAGGGGGGGAGAATACGCAGTATTTT
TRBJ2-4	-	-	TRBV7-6	CASMPVAKNIQYF	TGTGCCAGCATGCCAGTAGCCAAAAACATTCAGTACTTC
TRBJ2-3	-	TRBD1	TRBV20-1	CSAQGAGSTDTQYF	TGCAGTGCTCAGGGGGCGGGTTCAACAGATACGCAGTATTTT
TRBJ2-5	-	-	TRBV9	CASSLGRGGYGETQYF	TGTGCCAGCAGCTTAGGGAGGGGGGGGTACGGAGAGACCCAGTACTTC
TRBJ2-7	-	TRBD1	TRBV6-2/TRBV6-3	CASTPEGQGFSEQYF	TGTGCCAGCACCCCTGAGGGACAGGGGTTTTCCGAGCAGTACTTC
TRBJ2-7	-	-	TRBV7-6	CASPSAGPYEQYF	TGTGCCAGCCCATCGGCAGGGCCGTACGAGCAGTACTTC
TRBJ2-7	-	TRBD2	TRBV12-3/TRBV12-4	CASSLASGGYEQYF	TGTGCCAGCAGTTTAGCTAGCGGGGGCTACGAGCAGTACTTC
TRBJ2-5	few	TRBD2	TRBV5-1	CASSFFGGEETQYF	TGCGCCAGCAGCTTCTTTGGGGGGGAAGAGACCCAGTACTTC
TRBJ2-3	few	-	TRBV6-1	CASSVDSPQYF	TGTGCCAGCAGTGTGGACAGCCCGCAGTATTTT
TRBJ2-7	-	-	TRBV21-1	CASSKKDSYEQYF	TGTGCCAGCAGCAAAAAGGACAGCTACGAGCAGTACTTC
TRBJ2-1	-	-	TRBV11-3	CASSFASNEQFF	TGTGCCAGCAGCTTTGCCAGTAATGAGCAGTTCTTC
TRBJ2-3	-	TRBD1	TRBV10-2	CASSEPGTGGTDTQYF	TGCGCCAGCAGTGAGCCCGGGACAGGGGGCACAGATACGCAGTATTTT
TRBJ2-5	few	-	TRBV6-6	CASAVSAGTETQYF	TGTGCCAGCGCAGTGTCGGCAGGGACAGAGACCCAGTACTTC
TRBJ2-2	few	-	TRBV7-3	CASSLTAANTGELFF	TGTGCCAGCAGCTTAACAGCGGCGAACACCGGGGAGCTGTTTTTT
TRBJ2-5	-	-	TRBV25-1	CASSVLGGETQYF	TGTGCCAGCAGTGTTCTAGGTGGAGAGACCCAGTACTTC
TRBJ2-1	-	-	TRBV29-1	CSVWVRIYNEQFF	TGCAGCGTTTGGGTCAGAATATACAATGAGCAGTTCTTC
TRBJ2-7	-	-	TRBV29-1	CSVTGLISYEQYF	TGCAGCGTGACGGGACTGATCTCCTACGAGCAGTACTTC
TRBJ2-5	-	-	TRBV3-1	CASSHHERVFIQETQYF	TGTGCCAGCAGCCACCATGAGCGGGTCTTCATCCAAGAGACCCAGTACTTC
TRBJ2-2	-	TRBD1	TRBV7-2	CASSLQGDTGELFF	TGTGCCAGCAGCTTACAGGGGGACACCGGGGAGCTGTTTTTT
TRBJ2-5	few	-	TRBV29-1	CSARDGQETQYF	TGCAGCGCTCGGGACGGCCAAGAGACCCAGTACTTC
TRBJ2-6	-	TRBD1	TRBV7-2	CASSPGQTSEANVLTF	TGTGCCAGCAGCCCGGGACAGACCTCTGAGGCCAACGTCCTGACTTTC
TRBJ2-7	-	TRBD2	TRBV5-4	CASSLERGLEQYF	TGTGCCAGCAGCTTGGAGCGGGGGCTTGAGCAGTACTTC
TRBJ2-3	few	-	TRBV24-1	CATSDRDLGDTQYF	TGTGCCACCAGTGATCGGGACCTGGGAGATACGCAGTATTTT
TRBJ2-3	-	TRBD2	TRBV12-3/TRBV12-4	CASSAGLRADTEYF	TGTGCCAGCAGTGCGGGACTAAGGGCAGATACGGAGTATTTT
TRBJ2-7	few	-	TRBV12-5	CASGYNAGSEQYF	TGTGCTAGTGGCTACAACGCGGGGTCCGAGCAGTACTTC
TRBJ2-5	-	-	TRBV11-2	CASSLDVGLREQETQYF	TGTGCCAGCAGCTTAGATGTTGGCCTCCGGGAACAAGAGACCCAGTACTTC
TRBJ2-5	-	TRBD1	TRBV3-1	CASSQSTGAQETQYF	TGTGCCAGCAGCCAATCGACAGGGGCCCAAGAGACCCAGTACTTC
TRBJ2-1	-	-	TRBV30	CAWSVSQGLNEQFF	TGTGCCTGGAGTGTTAGCCAGGGACTCAATGAGCAGTTCTTC
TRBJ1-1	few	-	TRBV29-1	CSARGREAFF	TGCAGCGCCCGAGGCCGTGAAGCTTTCTTT
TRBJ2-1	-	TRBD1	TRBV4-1	CASSHVGGQGAPSSYNGQFF	TGTGCCAGCAGCCACGTGGGCGGACAGGGGGCCCCTAGCTCCTACAATGGGCAGTTCTTC
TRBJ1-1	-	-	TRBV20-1	CSARDLRGTEAFF	TGCAGTGCTAGAGATCTGAGGGGCACTGAAGCTTTCTTT
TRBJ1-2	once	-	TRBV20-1	CSARDTAEGWYGYTF	TGCAGTGCTAGAGATACGGCCGAGGGGTGGTATGGCTACACCTTC
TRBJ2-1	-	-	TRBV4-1	CASSHVGGAAYNEQFF	TGCGCCAGCAGCCACGTAGGGGGAGCAGCCTACAATGAGCAGTTCTTC
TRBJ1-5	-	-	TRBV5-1	CASSLDGNNQPQHF	TGCGCCAGCAGCTTGGACGGAAACAATCAGCCCCAGCATTTT
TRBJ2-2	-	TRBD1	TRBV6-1	CASRDGYRGPTNTGELFF	TGTGCCAGCAGGGACGGATACAGGGGGCCGACGAACACCGGGGAGCTGTTTTTT
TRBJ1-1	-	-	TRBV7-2	CASSLVGRGAMTNTEAFF	TGTGCCAGCAGCTTAGTAGGGCGAGGGGCGATGACGAACACTGAAGCTTTCTTT
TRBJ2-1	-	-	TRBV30	CAWTAFSSYNEQFF	TGTGCCTGGACAGCATTTAGCTCCTACAATGAGCAGTTCTTC
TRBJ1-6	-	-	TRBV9	CASRHGGNSPLHF	TGTGCCAGCAGGCACGGGGGTAACTCACCCCTCCACTTT
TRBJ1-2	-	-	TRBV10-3	CAISESGRPYTF	TGTGCCATCAGTGAGTCTGGACGGCCCTACACCTTC
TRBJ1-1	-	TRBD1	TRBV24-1	CATSDSDLTGGTEAFF	TGTGCCACCAGTGATTCGGACCTGACAGGGGGCACTGAAGCTTTCTTT
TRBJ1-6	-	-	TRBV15	CATSRDPDSPLHF	TGTGCCACCAGCAGAGATCCTGATTCACCCCTCCACTTT
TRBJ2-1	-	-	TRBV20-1	CSASFRNEQFF	TGCAGTGCTAGTTTTCGTAATGAGCAGTTCTTC
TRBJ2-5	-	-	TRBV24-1	CATSDLRKTQYF	TGTGCCACCAGTGACCTTAGAAAGACCCAGTACTTC
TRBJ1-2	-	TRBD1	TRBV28	CASSSGTGEGYTF	TGTGCCAGCAGTTCCGGGACAGGGGAAGGCTACACCTTC
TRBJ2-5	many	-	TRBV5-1	CASSLGGEETQYF	TGTGCCAGCAGTTTAGGGGGGGAAGAGACCCAGTACTTC
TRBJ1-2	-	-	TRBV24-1	CATSDLSHGYTF	TGTGCCACCAGTGATTTGAGCCATGGCTACACCTTC
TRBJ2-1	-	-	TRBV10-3	CAISEKGGDVDEQFF	TGTGCCATCAGTGAGAAGGGGGGAGATGTAGATGAGCAGTTCTTC
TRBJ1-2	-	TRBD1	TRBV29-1	CSVEPLRETGDYGYTF	TGCAGCGTTGAACCTCTACGAGAAACAGGGGACTATGGCTACACCTTC